These 3 T cell receptor beta chains were all obtained from the same sample, sequenced in a study of T cell responses to AZD1222 COVID-19 vaccine (dated by TCRdb to the early 2020s). Receptor libraries were prepared by the immunoSEQ multiplex PCR assay. In TCRdb, the immuneACCESS table is reduced to in-frame sequences with V and J assigned. These tables do not hold every clone; where another copy was compared, an unresolved V gene accounts for under half, and the others remain unexplained. Across this sample there are about 86,000 clones, with 70% to 80% seen only once. The ten largest make up more than 20% of the sample. According to the study, the label for this sample's time point signals: baseline before first vaccination. The source was peripheral blood, collected on day 0 of AZD1222 vaccination. The receptor set was obtained from an adult in good health.

This clone was seen a single time. This chain uses TRBV10-3 with TRBJ2-1; D is ambiguous. V was shortened by 2 bases and J by 10 bases, with 15 bases between the two germline ends. CDR1 ENHRY and CDR2 SYGVKD come from the germline V gene. The CDR3 loop spans 14 amino acids. This CDR3 reads CAISEGYPLGEQFF. CDR3 nucleotide sequence: TGTGCCATCAGTGAGGGATACCCGCTGGGGGAGCAGTTCTTC.

The chain uses TRBV2 and TRBJ2-7; D is perhaps TRBD2 (5 bases). Germline CDR1 SNHLY, CDR2 FYNNEI. The CDR3 consists of 11 residues. V lost 6 bases and J lost 5, with 8 bases in between. The CDR3 DNA reads TGTGCCAGCAGGGGGAGAGACGAGCAGTACTTC. This encodes CASRGRDEQYF.

The chain carries TRBV5-1 and TRBJ2-5; no reliable D call. Trimming removed 2 bases at V and 5 bases at J, with 10 bases between. The CDR3 sequence is 13 residues long. Germline V CDR1 and CDR2: SGHRS, YFSETQ. CDR3 sequence reads: CASSFGAEETQYF. CDR3 in DNA: TGCGCCAGCAGCTTCGGCGCCGAGGAGACCCAGTACTTC.